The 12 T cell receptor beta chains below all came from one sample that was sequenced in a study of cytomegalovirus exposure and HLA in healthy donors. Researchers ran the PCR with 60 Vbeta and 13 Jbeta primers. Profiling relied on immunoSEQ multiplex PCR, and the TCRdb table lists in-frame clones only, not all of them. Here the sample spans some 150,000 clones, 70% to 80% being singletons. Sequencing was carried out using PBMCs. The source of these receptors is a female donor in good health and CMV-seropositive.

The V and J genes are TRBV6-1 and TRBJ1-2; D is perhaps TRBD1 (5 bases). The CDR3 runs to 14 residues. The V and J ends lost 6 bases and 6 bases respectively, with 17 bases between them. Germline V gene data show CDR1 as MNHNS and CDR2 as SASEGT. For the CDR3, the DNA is TGTGCCAGCAGGCCCACGACAGCTCGGGATGGCTACACCTTC. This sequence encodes CASRPTTARDGYTF.

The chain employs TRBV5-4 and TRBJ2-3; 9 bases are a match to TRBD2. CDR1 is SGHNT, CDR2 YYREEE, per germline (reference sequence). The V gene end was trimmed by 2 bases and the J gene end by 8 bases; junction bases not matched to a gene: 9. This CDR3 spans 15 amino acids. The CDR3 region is CASSFSRGGTGTQYF. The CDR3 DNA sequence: TGTGCCAGCAGCTTCTCGCGGGGGGGTACCGGTACGCAGTATTTT.

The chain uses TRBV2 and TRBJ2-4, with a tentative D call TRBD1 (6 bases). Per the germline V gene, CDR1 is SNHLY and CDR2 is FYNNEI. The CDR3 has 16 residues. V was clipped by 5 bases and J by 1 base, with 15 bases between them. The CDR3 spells CASSQGTSWAKNIQYF. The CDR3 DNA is TGTGCCAGCAGTCAGGGGACATCCTGGGCCAAAAACATTCAGTACTTC. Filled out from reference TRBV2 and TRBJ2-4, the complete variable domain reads EPEVTQTPSHQVTQMGQEVILRCVPISNHLYFYWYRQILGQKVEFLVSFYNNEISEKSEIFDDQFSVERPDGSNFTLKIRSTKLEDSAMYFCASSQGTSWAKNIQYFGAGTRLSVL.

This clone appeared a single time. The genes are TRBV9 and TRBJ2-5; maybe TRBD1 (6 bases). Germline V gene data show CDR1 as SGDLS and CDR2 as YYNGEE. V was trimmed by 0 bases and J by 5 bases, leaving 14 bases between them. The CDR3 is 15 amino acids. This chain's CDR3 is CASSVVYGRGETQYF. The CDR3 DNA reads TGTGCCAGCAGCGTAGTATATGGCAGGGGTGAGACCCAGTACTTC.

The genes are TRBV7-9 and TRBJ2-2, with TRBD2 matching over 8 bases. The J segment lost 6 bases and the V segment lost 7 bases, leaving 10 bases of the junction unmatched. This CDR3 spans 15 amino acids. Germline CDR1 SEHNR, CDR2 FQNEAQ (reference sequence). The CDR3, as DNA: TGTGCCAGCACCCCCCTGCTAGCGGGCGCCGGGGAGCTGTTTTTT. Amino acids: CASTPLLAGAGELFF.

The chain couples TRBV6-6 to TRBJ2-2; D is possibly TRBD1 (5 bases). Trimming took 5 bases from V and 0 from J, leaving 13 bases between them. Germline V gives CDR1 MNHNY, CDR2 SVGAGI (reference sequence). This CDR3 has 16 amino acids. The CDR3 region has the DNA TGTGCCAGCAGTCCTAGGGGCACCGCGAACACCGGGGAGCTGTTTTTT. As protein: CASSPRGTANTGELFF.

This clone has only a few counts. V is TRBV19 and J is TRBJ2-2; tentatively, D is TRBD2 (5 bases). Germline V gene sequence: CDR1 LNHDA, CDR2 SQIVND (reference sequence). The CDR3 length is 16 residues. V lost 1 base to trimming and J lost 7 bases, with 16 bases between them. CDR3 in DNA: TGTGCCAGTAGTATAGGATCGGGGTACGTTGGCGGGGAGCTGTTTTTT. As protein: CASSIGSGYVGGELFF.

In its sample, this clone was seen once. CDR3 DNA sequence: TGCGCCAGCAGCTTGGGAGGCGGACAGCCTAGCACAGATACGCAGTATTTT. It specifies CASSLGGGQPSTDTQYF. This chain links TRBV5-1 with TRBJ2-3; a weak D match, TRBD1 (6 bases). CDR3 length equals 17 residues. With 0 bases removed from V and 0 bases from J, the gap between germline ends came to 14 bases. Germline V lookup: CDR1 SGHRS, CDR2 YFSETQ.

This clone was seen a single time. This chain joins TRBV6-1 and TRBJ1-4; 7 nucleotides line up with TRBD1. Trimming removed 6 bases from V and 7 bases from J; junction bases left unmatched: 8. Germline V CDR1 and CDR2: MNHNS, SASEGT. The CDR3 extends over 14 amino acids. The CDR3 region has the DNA TGTGCCAGCAGCGACAGGGCCGAGGGTGAAAAACTGTTTTTT. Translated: CASSDRAEGEKLFF.

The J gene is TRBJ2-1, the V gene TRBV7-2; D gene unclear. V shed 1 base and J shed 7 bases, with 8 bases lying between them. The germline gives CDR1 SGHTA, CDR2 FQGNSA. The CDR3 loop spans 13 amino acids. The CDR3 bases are TGTGCCAGCAGCTTAGTTACCCTAAATGAGCAGTTCTTC. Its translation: CASSLVTLNEQFF.

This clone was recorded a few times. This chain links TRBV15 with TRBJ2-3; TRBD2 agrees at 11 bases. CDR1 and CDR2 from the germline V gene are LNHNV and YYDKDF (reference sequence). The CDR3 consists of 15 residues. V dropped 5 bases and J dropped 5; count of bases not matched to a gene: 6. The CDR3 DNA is TGTGCCACCAGCTCCTTAGCGGGGGGGCGAGATACGCAGTATTTT. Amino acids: CATSSLAGGRDTQYF.

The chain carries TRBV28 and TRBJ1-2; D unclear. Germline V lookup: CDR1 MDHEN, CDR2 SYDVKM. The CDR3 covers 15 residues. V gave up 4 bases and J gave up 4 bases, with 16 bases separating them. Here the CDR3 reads CASSSRYGVGYGYTF. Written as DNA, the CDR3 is TGTGCCAGCAGTTCTCGGTACGGGGTCGGCTATGGCTACACCTTC.